Each of the 17 T cell receptor beta chains below was sequenced from the same sample in a study of blood T cell repertoires in COVID-19. Measured with immunoSEQ multiplex PCR; TCRdb has only the in-frame clones, and not every one. The data hold 140,000 or so clones, with about 80% observed a single time. The sample consisted of peripheral blood. These receptors were obtained from a middle-aged man with acute or convalescent COVID-19.

This sequence joins TRBV29-1 and TRBJ2-3; 9 nucleotides match TRBD2. CDR1 is SQVTM, CDR2 ANQGSEA, per germline. Trimming cost V 5 bases and J 2 bases; bases outside gene matches: 2. The length of the CDR3 is 13 residues. CDR3 protein: CSVLAGFTDTQYF. CDR3 nucleotides: TGCAGCGTTCTAGCGGGGTTCACAGATACGCAGTATTTT.

This rearrangement joins TRBV30 to TRBJ1-1; 10 bases align to TRBD1. The trim removed 1 base at V and 1 base at J, leaving 0 bases unmatched. Germline V gives CDR1 GTSNPN, CDR2 SVGIG (reference sequence). The CDR3 spans 14 residues. The DNA of the CDR3 is TGTGCCTGGAGTGGGACAGGGGGGAACACTGAAGCTTTCTTT. Its protein is CAWSGTGGNTEAFF.

This clone showed up just once. The DNA of the CDR3 is TGTGCCATCGGACCCGAGGGCAATGAGCAGTTCTTC. Its protein is CAIGPEGNEQFF. V usage is TRBV10-3 and J usage is TRBJ2-1, with D possibly being TRBD2 (5 bases). The CDR3 is made up of 12 amino acids. V was shortened by 8 bases and J by 6 bases, with 11 bases between the two germline ends. CDR1 is ENHRY and CDR2 is SYGVKD in the germline V gene.

A word on this clone: Additional DNA sequences in this sample encode the identical CDR3. The chain carries TRBV27 and TRBJ1-5, with D possibly TRBD1 on 5 matching bases. This CDR3 contains 13 residues. Germline V gene data show CDR1 as MNHEY and CDR2 as SMNVEV (reference sequence). V lost 0 bases to trimming and J lost 6 bases, with 6 bases between them. The CDR3 protein is CASSLSGGQPQHF. Here the CDR3 DNA reads TGTGCCAGCAGTTTATCGGGGGGTCAGCCCCAGCATTTT.

This chain connects TRBV2 to TRBJ2-1, with D possibly being TRBD2 (5 bases). The ends were cut back, 3 bases at V and 10 bases at J, with 10 bases in the middle. The CDR3 is 12 amino acids. The germline V gene encodes CDR1 SNHLY and CDR2 FYNNEI. CDR3 sequence (DNA): TGTGCCAGCAGTGATTTGGAGGTCGAGCAGTTCTTC. It encodes CASSDLEVEQFF.

V is TRBV30 and J is TRBJ2-7; 8 positions match TRBD1. Germline loops: CDR1 GTSNPN, CDR2 SVGIG (reference sequence). V shed 2 bases and J 6 bases; nucleotides not matched to a gene: 3. The CDR3 covers 12 residues. This CDR3 is CAWSSTGAEQYF. CDR3 coding DNA: TGTGCCTGGAGTTCGACAGGGGCCGAGCAGTACTTC.

The chain links TRBV11-2 to TRBJ2-1, with TRBD1 identical over 8 bases. The germline CDR1 and CDR2 sequences are SGHAT and FQNNGV. There are 13 residues in the CDR3. The V gene end was trimmed by 5 bases and the J gene end by 6 bases; junction bases not matched to a gene: 3. The CDR3 sequence is CASSPDRVNEQFF. In DNA form, the CDR3 reads TGTGCCAGCAGCCCGGACAGGGTCAATGAGCAGTTCTTC. Full variable domain (missing parts from reference TRBV11-2 and TRBJ2-1): EAGVAQSPRYKIIEKRQSVAFWCNPISGHATLYWYQQILGQGPKLLIQFQNNGVVDDSQLPKDRFSAERLKGVDSTLKIQPAKLEDSAVYLCASSPDRVNEQFFGPGTRLTVL.

CDR3 residues: CASSLDGQETQYF. The CDR3 nucleotides read TGTGCCAGCAGCTTAGACGGACAGGAGACCCAGTACTTC. The chain joins TRBV11-2 to TRBJ2-5, with D possibly TRBD1 on 6 matching bases. Trimming pared 0 bases from V and 5 bases from J, leaving 7 bases between. Germline V gene lookup returns CDR1 SGHAT and CDR2 FQNNGV. This CDR3 contains 13 residues.

The V gene is TRBV3-1 (or the pseudogene TRBV3-2), the J gene TRBJ1-2, with TRBD1 identical over 9 bases. J gave up 5 bases and V 0 bases, and 4 bases lay outside the gene matches. From germline, CDR1 is LGHDT and CDR2 YNNKEL (reference sequence). This CDR3 has 15 amino acids. CDR3 protein: CASSQENRGPYGYTF. The CDR3 DNA sequence: TGTGCCAGCAGCCAAGAGAACAGGGGGCCTTATGGCTACACCTTC.

V usage is TRBV10-1 and J usage is TRBJ2-5; 10 positions match TRBD2. The length of the CDR3 is 16 residues. Germline V gene lookup returns CDR1 WNHNN and CDR2 SYGVQD (reference sequence). With V trimmed by 3 bases and J by 3 bases, 7 bases remained unmatched. CDR3 bases: TGCGCCAGCAGTGACCCTACTAGCGGGGAAGAAGAGACCCAGTACTTC. Its protein product is CASSDPTSGEEETQYF.

The rearrangement uses TRBV11-2 and TRBJ1-2; TRBD1 agrees at 9 bases. CDR1 is SGHAT and CDR2 is FQNNGV in the germline V gene. This CDR3 is 15 amino acids long. Unmatched junction bases numbered 5, after V lost 5 bases and J lost 1 base. DNA of the CDR3: TGTGCCAGCAGCATAAGACAGGGGGTTAACTATGGCTACACCTTC. This sequence encodes CASSIRQGVNYGYTF.

In this sample, this clone turned up once. This chain links TRBV5-1 with TRBJ1-3; D might be TRBD1 (6 bases). V was shortened by 4 bases and J by 0 bases, with 14 bases between the two germline ends. The V gene's germline CDR1 is SGHRS and CDR2 YFSETQ. The CDR3 runs to 16 residues. The CDR3: CASSVQPGDSGNTIYF. The CDR3 nucleotides are TGCGCCAGCAGCGTTCAGCCAGGGGACTCTGGAAACACCATATATTTT.

This clone was detected a few times. This chain connects TRBV3-1 (or the pseudogene TRBV3-2) to TRBJ2-5; 9 bases align to TRBD2. The CDR3 is 17 residues long. V was clipped by 2 bases and J by 5 bases; unmatched bases: 12. Germline V gene lookup returns CDR1 LGHDT and CDR2 YNNKEL (reference sequence). CDR3 amino acids: CASSQLKLAGVLETQYF. The CDR3 DNA follows: TGTGCCAGCAGCCAACTGAAACTAGCGGGTGTGCTTGAGACCCAGTACTTC.

This clone appeared a few times. The chain joins TRBV5-1 to TRBJ2-7; possibly TRBD2 for D (6 bases). The germline gives CDR1 SGHRS, CDR2 YFSETQ. Trimming cost V 4 bases and J 0 bases, with 14 bases left between them. The CDR3 runs 15 residues. CDR3 bases: TGCGCCAGCAGCCGCGGGGACGGAACCTCCTACGAGCAGTACTTC. This codes for CASSRGDGTSYEQYF.

This clone was counted only a few times. The CDR3 bases are TGCGCCAGCAGCCCCGGAGCCGGGTATGGCAATCAGCCCCAGCATTTT. Protein product: CASSPGAGYGNQPQHF. J is TRBJ1-5 and V is TRBV5-1; D is unclear. Trimming took 4 bases from V and 2 from J, leaving 16 bases between them. In germline, CDR1 is SGHRS, CDR2 YFSETQ. The CDR3 runs to 16 residues.

The V gene is TRBV5-4, the J gene TRBJ2-3; TRBD2 agrees at 11 bases. The CDR3 length is 17 residues. The junction had 4 bases not matched to a gene; V was cut back by 0 bases and J by 1 base. Germline V gene data show CDR1 as SGHNT and CDR2 as YYREEE (reference sequence). As DNA, the CDR3 is TGTGCCAGCAGCTTGGGGCTAGCGGGGGGTGGCACAGATACGCAGTATTTT. The encoded protein is CASSLGLAGGGTDTQYF.

This clone was recorded only once. The chain employs TRBV7-8 and TRBJ2-5; 8 positions agree with TRBD2. The germline V gene encodes CDR1 SGHVS and CDR2 FQNEAQ. CDR3 size: 12 residues. CDR3 in DNA: TGTGCTAGCGGGGCTCCATTAGAGACCCAGTACTTC. Its translation: CASGAPLETQYF.